This T cell receptor (beta chain) was documented in a study of blood T cell repertoires in COVID-19 (TCRdb year 2020). Background on the whole study: Samples from collaborators originated in the United States, Italy and Spain and spanned both the acute and convalescent phases of COVID-19. The material from the prospective study consisted of cDNA or gDNA derived from T cells, B-cell-depleted T cells, or PBMCs. Subjects who had been exposed to COVID-19, were actively infected with it, or had recovered from it provided the deeply sampled blood TCRbeta repertoires that made up the dataset. A freely available public database, intended as a resource for researchers studying the immune response to SARS-CoV-2, is where the repertoires were released. Samples were obtained from the ongoing ImmuneRACE study (first 160 participants) and from 1,000 to 1,500 subjects provided by 6 global collaborators. A de-identified subject ID, COVID-19 status, age in years and sex were almost always included in the sample metadata. Where HLA class I and class II types were available, the types were taken from metadata supplied by the sample provider, not from assay-based typing. The full study reports these points: Clinical and demographic metadata were provided uncurated, with the amount varying by source and participant.

Participants in the prospective study were aged roughly 18 to 100 years, lived in 24 United States geographic areas, and enrolled through a virtual design. In the prospective study, cohorts were assigned on the basis of participant-reported clinical history obtained from a screening survey and a study questionnaire. ImmuneRACE Cohort 3 recovered participants were defined by two consecutive negative NP/OP PCR tests, healthcare professional clearance, or symptom resolution. In the prospective study, whole blood, serum and a nasopharyngeal or oropharyngeal swab were collected from each participant by mobile phlebotomists. Participants in the prospective study had the option to provide additional blood draws and questionnaires over a roughly two-month period. Before DNA extraction, prospective study blood samples were shipped either frozen or at room temperature. Sequences SGDLS (CDR1) and YYNGEE (CDR2) are obtained from the germline V gene. Trimming costs V 0 bases and J 4 bases, and their ends lie 10 bases apart. The CDR3 runs 14 amino acids, cysteine and phenylalanine included. Solely the CDR3 DNA is kept, with 42 bases framed from the first base.

Notes on this clone: Its antigen remains unidentified. Base qualities are missing; no much larger clone stands one base away.

The immunoSEQ Assay, a bias-controlled multiplex PCR, was used to amplify TCRbeta CDR3 regions from genomic DNA. The source study handled its data this way. The number of nucleated cells in each sample was estimated from the amplification of reference gene primers within the assay. Sequence reads were collapsed and filtered to measure the absolute abundance of every unique TCRbeta CDR3 rearrangement. Productive Simpson clonality was computed per sample as the square root of Simpson's diversity index over productive rearrangements. TCRdb stores this immuneACCESS table with in-frame sequences only. Part of the clones is absent; in the studies checked, under half of the shortfall reflects unresolved V genes, and no reason is known for the rest. D and trimming come from the DNA, and the V and J calls and clone size come from that table. The sample table holds 200,000 to 250,000 clones, of which over 65% were seen once. The ten largest clones represent approximately 3.1% of the sample.

Input material: PBMCs or T cells enriched from blood (not recorded which). The rearrangement combines TRBV9 with TRBJ1-1, with the D gene not confidently named. This receptor was obtained from a woman in her sixties who had recovered from COVID-19. CDR3 loop: CASSVGMEGTEAFF. The DNA reads as follows: TGTGCCAGCAGCGTAGGTATGGAGGGCACTGAAGCTTTCTTT.